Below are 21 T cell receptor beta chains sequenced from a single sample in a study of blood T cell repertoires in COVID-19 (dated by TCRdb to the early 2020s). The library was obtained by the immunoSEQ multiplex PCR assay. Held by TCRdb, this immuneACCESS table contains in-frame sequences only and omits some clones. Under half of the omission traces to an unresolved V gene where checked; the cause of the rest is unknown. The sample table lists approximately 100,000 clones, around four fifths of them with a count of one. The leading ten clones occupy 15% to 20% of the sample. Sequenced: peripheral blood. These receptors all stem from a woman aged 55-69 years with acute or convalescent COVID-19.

The CDR3 reads CASSRAGAQGAAEQFF. As DNA, the CDR3 is TGTGCCAGCAGCCGTGCGGGGGCGCAGGGGGCGGCCGAGCAGTTCTTC. The genes are TRBV11-3 and TRBJ2-1; D possibly corresponds to TRBD1 (8 bases). CDR1 is SGHNT and CDR2 is YENEEA in the germline V gene. This CDR3 spans 16 amino acids. V was cut by 5 bases and J by 10 bases, with 24 bases left in between.

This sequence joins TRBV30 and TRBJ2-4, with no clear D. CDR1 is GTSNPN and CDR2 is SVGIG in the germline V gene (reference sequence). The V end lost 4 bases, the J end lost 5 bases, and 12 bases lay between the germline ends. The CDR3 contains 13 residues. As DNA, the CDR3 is TGTGCCTGGACCTTACCCCAGGAAAACATTCAGTACTTC. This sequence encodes CAWTLPQENIQYF.

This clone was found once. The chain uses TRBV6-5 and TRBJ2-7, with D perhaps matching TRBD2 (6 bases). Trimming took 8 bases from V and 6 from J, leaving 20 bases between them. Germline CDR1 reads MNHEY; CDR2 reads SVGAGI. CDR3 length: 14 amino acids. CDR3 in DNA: TGTGCCAGCGGGTCAGGGACTGGGGTGGTCGAGCAGTACTTC. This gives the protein CASGSGTGVVEQYF.

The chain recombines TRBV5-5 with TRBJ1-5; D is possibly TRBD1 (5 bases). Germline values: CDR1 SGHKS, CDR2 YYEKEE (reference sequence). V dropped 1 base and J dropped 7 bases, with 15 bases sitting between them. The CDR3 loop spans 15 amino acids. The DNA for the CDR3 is TGTGCCAGCAGCTTGTCGCGGGGGGACGAGCAGCCCCAGCATTTT. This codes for CASSLSRGDEQPQHF.

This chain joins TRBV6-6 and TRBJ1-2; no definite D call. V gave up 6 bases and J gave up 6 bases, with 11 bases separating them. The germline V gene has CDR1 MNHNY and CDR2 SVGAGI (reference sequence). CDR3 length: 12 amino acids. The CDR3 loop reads CASRPTSDGYTF. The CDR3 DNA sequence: TGTGCCAGCAGACCGACATCGGATGGCTACACCTTC.

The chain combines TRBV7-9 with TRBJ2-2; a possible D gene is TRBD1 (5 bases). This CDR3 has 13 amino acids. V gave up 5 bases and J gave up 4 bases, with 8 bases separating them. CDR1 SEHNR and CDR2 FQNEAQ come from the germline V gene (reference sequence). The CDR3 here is CASSLRVTGELFF. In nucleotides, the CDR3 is TGTGCCAGCAGCCTCAGGGTCACCGGGGAGCTGTTTTTT.

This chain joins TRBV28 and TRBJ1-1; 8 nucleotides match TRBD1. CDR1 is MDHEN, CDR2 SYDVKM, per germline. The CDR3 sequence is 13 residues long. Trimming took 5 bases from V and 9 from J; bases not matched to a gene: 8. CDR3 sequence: CASSNARDRQAFF. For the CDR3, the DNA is TGTGCCAGCAGTAACGCGCGGGACAGGCAAGCTTTCTTT.

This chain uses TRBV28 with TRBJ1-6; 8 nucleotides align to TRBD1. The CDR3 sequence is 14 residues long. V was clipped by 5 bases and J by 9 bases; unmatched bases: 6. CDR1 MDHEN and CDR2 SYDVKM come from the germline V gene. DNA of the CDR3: TGTGCCAGCAGTATTTGGCAGGGGGCTTCACCCCTCCACTTT. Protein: CASSIWQGASPLHF. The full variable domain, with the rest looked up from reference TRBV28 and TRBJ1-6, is DVKVTQSSRYLVKRTGEKVFLECVQDMDHENMFWYRQDPGLGLRLIYFSYDVKMKEKGDIPEGYSVSREKKERFSLILESASTNQTSMYLCASSIWQGASPLHFGNGTRLTVT.

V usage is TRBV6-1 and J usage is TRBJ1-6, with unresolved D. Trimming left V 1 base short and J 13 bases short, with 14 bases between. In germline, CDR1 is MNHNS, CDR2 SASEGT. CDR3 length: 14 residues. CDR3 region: CASSEGGGGPPLHF. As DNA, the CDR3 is TGTGCCAGCAGTGAAGGTGGTGGAGGCCCGCCCCTCCACTTT.

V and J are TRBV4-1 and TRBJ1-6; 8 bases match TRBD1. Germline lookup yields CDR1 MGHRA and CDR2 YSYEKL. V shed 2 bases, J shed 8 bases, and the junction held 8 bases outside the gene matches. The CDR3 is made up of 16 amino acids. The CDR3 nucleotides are TGCGCCAGCAGCCAAAGCCAGGGGGCTCGGTATTCACCCCTCCACTTT. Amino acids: CASSQSQGARYSPLHF.

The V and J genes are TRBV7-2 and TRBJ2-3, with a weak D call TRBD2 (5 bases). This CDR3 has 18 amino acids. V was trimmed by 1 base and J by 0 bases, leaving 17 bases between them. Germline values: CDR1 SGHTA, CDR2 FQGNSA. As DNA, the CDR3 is TGTGCCAGCAGCTTAGATATAGCGTCCGACCCTAGCACAGATACGCAGTATTTT. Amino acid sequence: CASSLDIASDPSTDTQYF.

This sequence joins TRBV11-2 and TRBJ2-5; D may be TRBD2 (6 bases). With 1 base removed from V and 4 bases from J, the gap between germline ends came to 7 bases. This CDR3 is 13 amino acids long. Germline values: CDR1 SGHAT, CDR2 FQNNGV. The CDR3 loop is CASSLGRVETQYF. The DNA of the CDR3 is TGTGCCAGCAGCTTAGGGAGGGTAGAGACCCAGTACTTC.

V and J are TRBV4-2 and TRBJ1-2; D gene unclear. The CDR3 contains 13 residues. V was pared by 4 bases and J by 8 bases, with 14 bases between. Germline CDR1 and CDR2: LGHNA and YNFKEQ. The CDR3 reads CASSLAEGVGYTF. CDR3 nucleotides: TGTGCCAGCAGCCTTGCGGAGGGTGTGGGCTACACCTTC.

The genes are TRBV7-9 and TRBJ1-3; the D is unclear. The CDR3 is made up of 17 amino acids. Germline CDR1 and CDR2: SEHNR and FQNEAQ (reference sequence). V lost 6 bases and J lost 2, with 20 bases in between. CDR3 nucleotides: TGTGCCAGCAGATCCCTGGACGGGAAATCTCCTGGAAACACCATATATTTT. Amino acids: CASRSLDGKSPGNTIYF. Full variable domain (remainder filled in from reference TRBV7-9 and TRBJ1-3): DTGVSQNPRHKITKRGQNVTFRCDPISEHNRLYWYRQTLGQGPEFLTYFQNEAQLEKSRLLSDRFSAERPKGSFSTLEIQRTEQGDSAMYLCASRSLDGKSPGNTIYFGEGSWLTVV.

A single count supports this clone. This chain's CDR3 is CASSPRSGSKGNEQFF. Written as DNA, the CDR3 is TGTGCCAGCTCACCTCGGAGCGGGAGTAAGGGAAATGAGCAGTTCTTC. The V call is TRBV18, the J call TRBJ2-1; TRBD2 aligns across 8 bases. This CDR3 region has 16 residues. CDR1 is KGHSH and CDR2 is LQKENI in the germline V gene. The J segment lost 7 bases and the V segment lost 3 bases, leaving 11 bases of the junction unmatched.

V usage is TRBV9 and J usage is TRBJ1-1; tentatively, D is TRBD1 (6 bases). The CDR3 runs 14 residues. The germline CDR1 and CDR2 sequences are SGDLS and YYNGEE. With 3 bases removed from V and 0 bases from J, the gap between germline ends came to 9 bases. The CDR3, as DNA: TGTGCCAGCAGCGAGGGGGTAATGAACACTGAAGCTTTCTTT. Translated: CASSEGVMNTEAFF.

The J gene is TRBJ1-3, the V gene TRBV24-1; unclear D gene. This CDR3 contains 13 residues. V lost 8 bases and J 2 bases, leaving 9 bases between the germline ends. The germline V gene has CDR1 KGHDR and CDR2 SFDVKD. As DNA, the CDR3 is TGTGCCACCAAGGCGGGCACTGGAAACACCATATATTTT. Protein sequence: CATKAGTGNTIYF.

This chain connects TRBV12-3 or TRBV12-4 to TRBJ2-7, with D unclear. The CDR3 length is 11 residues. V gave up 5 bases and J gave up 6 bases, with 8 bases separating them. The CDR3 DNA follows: TGTGCCAGCAGTGATATCGGCGAGCAGTACTTC. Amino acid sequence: CASSDIGEQYF.

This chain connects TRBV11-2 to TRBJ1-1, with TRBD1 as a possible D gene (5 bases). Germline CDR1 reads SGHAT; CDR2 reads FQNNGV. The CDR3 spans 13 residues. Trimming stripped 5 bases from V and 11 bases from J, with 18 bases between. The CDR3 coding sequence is TGTGCCAGCAGCCGTGAGATGGCAGGGATGGCTTTCTTT. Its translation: CASSREMAGMAFF.

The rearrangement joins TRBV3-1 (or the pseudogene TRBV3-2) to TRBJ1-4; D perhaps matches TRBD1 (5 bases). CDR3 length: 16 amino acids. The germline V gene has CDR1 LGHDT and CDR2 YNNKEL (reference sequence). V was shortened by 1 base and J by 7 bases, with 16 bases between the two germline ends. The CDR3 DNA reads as TGTGCCAGCAGCCAAGGAGGCGGGACGCAGGGTGAAAAACTGTTTTTT. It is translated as CASSQGGGTQGEKLFF.

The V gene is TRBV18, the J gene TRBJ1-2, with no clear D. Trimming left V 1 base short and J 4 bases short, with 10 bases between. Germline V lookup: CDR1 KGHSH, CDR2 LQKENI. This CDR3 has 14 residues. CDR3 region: CASSPRESRYGYTF. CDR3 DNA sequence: TGTGCCAGCTCACCACGTGAGTCGCGCTATGGCTACACCTTC. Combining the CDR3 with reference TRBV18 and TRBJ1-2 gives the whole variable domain NAGVMQNPRHLVRRRGQEARLRCSPMKGHSHVYWYRQLPEEGLKFMVYLQKENIIDESGMPKERFSAEFPKEGPSILRIQQVVRGDSAAYFCASSPRESRYGYTFGSGTRLTVV.